The 32 T cell receptor beta chains in this list originate from one sample, sequenced in a study of T-cell reconstitution after alpha-beta-depleted transplantation in children. Unique molecular identifiers were built into the TCRbeta library. TCRdb reprocessed the PCR reads with MiXCR, giving one entry per CDR3 protein. The table has just over 350,000 distinct CDR3 sequences, 13% seen once; the top ten hold approximately 4.2%. The sequences come from PBMCs, collected from the stem cell graft. Receptors were obtained from a human donor who donated a stem cell graft to a child with Fanconi anemia.

This clonotype was detected only a few times. The chain is built from TRBV20-1 and TRBJ2-5, with D perhaps TRBD1 (5 bases). The CDR3 consists of 14 residues. Trimming removed 7 bases from V and 3 bases from J, with 18 bases in between. In germline, CDR1 is DFQATT, CDR2 SNEGSKA (reference sequence). CDR3 DNA: TGCAGTGTTCCAAGTCTTGCCAGGGAAGAGACCCAGTACTTC. Protein product: CSVPSLAREETQYF.

This clonotype was picked up a small number of times. This chain links TRBV4-3 with TRBJ1-2; D unresolved. CDR3 length: 15 residues. The V and J ends lost 0 bases and 4 bases respectively, with 12 bases between them. Germline V gene sequence: CDR1 LGHNA, CDR2 YSLEER. CDR3 residues: CASSQESDGIYGYTF. CDR3 bases: TGCGCCAGCAGCCAAGAATCGGACGGGATCTATGGCTACACCTTC.

This clonotype has only a few counts. This chain connects TRBV5-1 to TRBJ2-2; 7 bases map to TRBD1. CDR1 and CDR2 (germline): SGHRS, YFSETQ. CDR3 length: 15 residues. After removal of 0 bases from V and 3 bases from J, the junction contained 2 bases not matched to a gene. This chain's CDR3 is CASSLAQGHTGELFF. For the CDR3, the DNA is TGCGCCAGCAGCTTGGCACAGGGGCACACCGGGGAGCTGTTTTTT.

There are a few counts of this clonotype. The chain links TRBV20-1 to TRBJ2-1; D gene unclear. The V gene lost 6 bases and the J gene lost 8 bases, with 17 bases spanning the gap. Germline loops: CDR1 DFQATT, CDR2 SNEGSKA (reference sequence). This CDR3 has 13 amino acids. For the CDR3, the DNA is TGCAGTGCCCCTTCCCCCGTCGCGTATGAGCAGTTCTTC. Translated, it gives CSAPSPVAYEQFF.

The table lists this clonotype with a count of one. This chain's CDR3 is CASSIGGISYNEQFF. DNA of the CDR3: TGTGCCAGTAGTATAGGCGGGATCTCCTACAATGAGCAGTTCTTC. V usage is TRBV19 and J usage is TRBJ2-1; possible D gene TRBD2, 6 bases. The length of the CDR3 is 15 residues. V lost 1 base and J 0 bases, leaving 7 bases between the germline ends. From germline, CDR1 is LNHDA and CDR2 SQIVND (reference sequence).

This chain joins TRBV5-1 and TRBJ2-1, with 10 nucleotides matching TRBD1. The CDR3 totals 15 residues. The V segment lost 3 bases and the J segment 4 bases; nucleotides outside the gene matches: 4. The germline V gene has CDR1 SGHRS and CDR2 YFSETQ. The CDR3 sequence is CASSWPGQGYNEQFF. The CDR3 DNA is TGCGCCAGCAGCTGGCCGGGACAGGGGTACAATGAGCAGTTCTTC.

Many counts were recorded for this clonotype. This chain links TRBV10-2 with TRBJ1-1; a weak D match, TRBD1 (6 bases). Trimming shortened V by 7 bases and J by 4 bases, and 13 bases separated the two germline ends. This CDR3 is built from 13 residues. Germline V gene sequence: CDR1 WSHSY, CDR2 SAAADI. The CDR3: CASTGQGSTEAFF. The CDR3 region has the DNA TGCGCCAGCACCGGGCAGGGGAGCACTGAAGCTTTCTTT.

This clonotype was seen ten or more times. The genes are TRBV7-8 and TRBJ1-4; D is unclear. V lost 0 bases, J lost 0 bases, and 5 bases lay in between. The CDR3 has 15 residues. The germline V gene encodes CDR1 SGHVS and CDR2 FQNEAQ. CDR3 sequence (DNA): TGTGCCAGCAGCTTAGCCGGGTCAACTAATGAAAAACTGTTTTTT. Amino acid sequence: CASSLAGSTNEKLFF. Complete variable domain (other parts from reference TRBV7-8 and TRBJ1-4): GAGVSQSPRYKVAKRGQDVALRCDPISGHVSLFWYQQALGQGPEFLTYFQNEAQLDKSGLPSDRFFAERPEGSVSTLKIQRTQQEDSAVYLCASSLAGSTNEKLFFGSGTQLSVL.

This clonotype was recorded at least ten times. It may be a read error: a sequence one base away is much more abundant. This rearrangement joins TRBV7-2 to TRBJ2-2; D unclear. The ends were cut back, 4 bases at V and 5 bases at J, with 5 bases in the middle. Germline lookup yields CDR1 SGHTA and CDR2 FQGNSA. This CDR3 contains 12 residues. Written as DNA, the CDR3 is TGTGCCAGCAGCTCTTTTACCGGGGAGCTGTTTTTT. Translation: CASSSFTGELFF.

The chain recombines TRBV20-1 with TRBJ2-7; maybe TRBD1 (5 bases). V lost 6 bases, J lost 3 bases, and 12 bases lay in between. The CDR3 consists of 12 residues. Germline CDR1 is DFQATT and CDR2 is SNEGSKA (reference sequence). The CDR3 spells CSAKGQGYEQYF. The CDR3, as DNA: TGCAGTGCAAAGGGGCAGGGCTACGAGCAGTACTTC.

This clonotype was detected only a few times. The CDR3 DNA reads as TGTGCCAGCAAACTAGCAGGTGATACGCAGTATTTT. Translating gives CASKLAGDTQYF. The gene calls are TRBV12-3 or TRBV12-4 and TRBJ2-3, with D possibly matching TRBD2 (6 bases). The CDR3 sequence is 12 residues long. Trimming removed 7 bases from V and 6 bases from J, with 11 bases in between.

This chain connects TRBV12-3 or TRBV12-4 to TRBJ1-1, with D possibly being TRBD1 (5 bases). Trimming took 6 bases from V and 1 from J, leaving 18 bases between them. There are 16 residues in the CDR3. CDR3 sequence (DNA): TGTGCCAGCAGCCCGGCAGCTTTTACAGGGAACACTGAAGCTTTCTTT. It yields the protein CASSPAAFTGNTEAFF.

Ten or more counts support this clonotype. The gene calls are TRBV20-1 and TRBJ1-3, with D unclear. This CDR3 spans 15 amino acids. V lost 0 bases and J lost 0, with 9 bases in between. Germline assignment: CDR1 DFQATT and CDR2 SNEGSKA (reference sequence). The CDR3 bases are TGCAGTGCTAGAGATACGGGAAGCTCTGGAAACACCATATATTTT. Translation gives CSARDTGSSGNTIYF.

This clonotype was seen more than once but under ten times. The chain uses TRBV7-3 and TRBJ2-6; the match to TRBD2 covers 8 bases. V trimming: 5 bases; J trimming: 4 bases; junction bases outside the gene matches: 10. The CDR3 runs to 17 residues. From germline, CDR1 is SGHTA and CDR2 FQGTGA. The CDR3 loop reads CASSPGRASRGANVLTF. The CDR3 DNA is TGTGCCAGCAGCCCCGGGAGGGCCTCGAGGGGGGCCAACGTCCTGACTTTC.

V gene TRBV5-5 combines with J gene TRBJ1-4; D not resolved. Germline V gene sequence: CDR1 SGHKS, CDR2 YYEKEE (reference sequence). This CDR3 spans 15 amino acids. V lost 0 bases and J lost 7, with 13 bases in between. The CDR3 nucleotides read TGTGCCAGCAGCTTGGGAAGCGGATCGGGTGAAAAACTGTTTTTT. Translation: CASSLGSGSGEKLFF.

This chain uses TRBV12-3 or TRBV12-4 with TRBJ1-1, with no clear D. Trimming shortened V by 5 bases and J by 7 bases, and 11 bases separated the two germline ends. The CDR3 loop spans 12 amino acids. The CDR3 DNA is TGTGCCAGCAGTACGCTCGGCTTTGAAGCTTTCTTT. Translation gives CASSTLGFEAFF.

This clonotype was detected ten times or more. The rearrangement uses TRBV27 and TRBJ2-1; D tentatively reads TRBD1 or TRBD2 (5 bases each). Trimming took off 6 bases at V and 3 bases at J, with 18 bases between the two ends. Per germline, CDR1 MNHEY and CDR2 SMNVEV (reference sequence). The CDR3 consists of 16 residues. The CDR3 region is CASRGEAEDYYNEQFF. The CDR3 region has the DNA TGTGCCAGCAGGGGGGAAGCAGAAGACTACTACAATGAGCAGTTCTTC.

At least ten counts were recorded for this clonotype. CDR3 protein: CASSSRDRGPITGELFF. The CDR3 DNA reads as TGTGCCAGCAGTTCACGGGACAGGGGGCCTATAACCGGGGAGCTGTTTTTT. The chain recombines TRBV27 with TRBJ2-2; TRBD1 matches 12 bases. The germline V gene has CDR1 MNHEY and CDR2 SMNVEV (reference sequence). V dropped 4 bases and J dropped 5; count of bases not matched to a gene: 8. CDR3 length: 17 residues.

This clonotype has more than one count but fewer than ten. The chain employs TRBV5-1 and TRBJ1-1, with no clear D. Per the germline V gene, CDR1 is SGHRS and CDR2 is YFSETQ. The ends were cut back, 0 bases at V and 4 bases at J, with 13 bases in the middle. This CDR3 is 15 amino acids long. The CDR3, as DNA: TGCGCCAGCAGCTTGGCAATAGGTTCTAGCACTGAAGCTTTCTTT. Residues: CASSLAIGSSTEAFF.

The V call is TRBV2, the J call TRBJ2-2; possible D gene TRBD2, 5 bases. V dropped 8 bases and J dropped 6 bases, with 16 bases sitting between them. The CDR3 contains 14 residues. Germline V lookup: CDR1 SNHLY, CDR2 FYNNEI. CDR3 in amino acids: CASRGMLRAGELFF. The CDR3 DNA reads as TGTGCCAGCCGAGGCATGCTGAGGGCCGGGGAGCTGTTTTTT.

This clonotype was picked up a small number of times. The chain couples TRBV20-1 to TRBJ2-4, with D unclear. The CDR3 contains 11 residues. From germline, CDR1 is DFQATT and CDR2 SNEGSKA (reference sequence). Trimming removed 6 bases from V and 6 bases from J, with 9 bases in between. CDR3 sequence (DNA): TGCAGTGCCGAACATGGAAACATTCAGTACTTC. Residues: CSAEHGNIQYF.

The J gene is TRBJ1-2, the V gene TRBV6-1; D ambiguous. V lost 6 bases and J 8 bases, leaving 19 bases between the germline ends. Germline CDR1 MNHNS, CDR2 SASEGT. The CDR3 sequence is 14 residues long. This CDR3 reads CASRAPGPAGGYTF. In DNA, the CDR3 is TGTGCCAGCAGGGCCCCAGGTCCTGCTGGGGGCTACACCTTC.

This clonotype showed up just a few times. This chain joins TRBV5-4 and TRBJ1-3; D uncertain. CDR3 size: 15 residues. Germline V lookup: CDR1 SGHNT, CDR2 YYREEE (reference sequence). V lost 0 bases and J 0 bases, leaving 7 bases between the germline ends. CDR3 residues: CASSLGGVSGNTIYF. CDR3 in DNA: TGTGCCAGCAGCTTGGGAGGAGTCTCTGGAAACACCATATATTTT.

A few counts support this clonotype. Here the CDR3 DNA reads TGTGCCAGCAGTCGGGACAGCCTTCTACGTGGCTACACCTTC. This translates into CASSRDSLLRGYTF. J is TRBJ1-2 and V is TRBV7-9, with 7 bases that match TRBD1. Germline CDR1 is SEHNR and CDR2 is FQNEAQ (reference sequence). V lost 6 bases and J lost 7; bases outside the gene matches: 11. CDR3 length equals 14 residues.

This clonotype was seen more than once but under ten times. The chain couples TRBV20-1 to TRBJ2-3; the D gene is possibly TRBD1 (6 bases). From germline, CDR1 is DFQATT and CDR2 SNEGSKA (reference sequence). This CDR3 contains 14 residues. V was cut by 2 bases and J by 6 bases, with 15 bases left in between. CDR3 nucleotides: TGCAGTGCTAGACATGAACAGGGTTCGGATACGCAGTATTTT. This codes for CSARHEQGSDTQYF.

The gene calls are TRBV5-1 and TRBJ2-1; TRBD2 matches 8 bases. Trimming at V came to 6 bases and at J to 0 bases, leaving 5 bases not matched to a gene. CDR1 and CDR2 from the germline V gene are SGHRS and YFSETQ. This CDR3 comprises 15 residues. The chain's CDR3 is CASNPGGPSYNEQFF. The DNA for the CDR3 is TGCGCCAGCAATCCGGGGGGGCCCTCCTACAATGAGCAGTTCTTC. The variable domain in full, completed from reference TRBV5-1 and TRBJ2-1, reads KAGVTQTPRYLIKTRGQQVTLSCSPISGHRSVSWYQQTPGQGLQFLFEYFSETQRNKGNFPGRFSGRQFSNSRSEMNVSTLELGDSALYLCASNPGGPSYNEQFFGPGTRLTVL.

This clonotype appeared a few times. V is TRBV7-2 and J is TRBJ1-1, with TRBD1 identical over 10 bases. CDR1 is SGHTA and CDR2 is FQGNSA in the germline V gene. The CDR3 runs to 13 residues. Germline trimming cut 5 bases from V and 3 bases from J; bases unmatched to any gene: 0. CDR3 sequence reads: CASSGQGDTEAFF. CDR3 coding DNA: TGTGCCAGCAGCGGACAGGGGGACACTGAAGCTTTCTTT. The entire variable domain, with the rest obtained from reference TRBV7-2 and TRBJ1-1, is as follows: GAGVSQSPSNKVTEKGKDVELRCDPISGHTALYWYRQSLGQGLEFLIYFQGNSAPDKSGLPSDRFSAERTGGSVSTLTIQRTQQEDSAVYLCASSGQGDTEAFFGQGTRLTVV.

This clonotype has only a few counts. The V and J genes are TRBV14 and TRBJ1-1; D uncertain. V lost 4 bases and J lost 1, with 7 bases in between. This CDR3 has 13 amino acids. The germline V gene encodes CDR1 SGHDN and CDR2 FVKESK. DNA for the CDR3: TGTGCCAGCAGCCGTTTTGGGAACACTGAAGCTTTCTTT. Protein: CASSRFGNTEAFF.

This clonotype was recorded only once. A clone one base away is much larger, so this may be a read error. V usage is TRBV10-3 and J usage is TRBJ1-1, with D unresolved. Germline-derived CDR1 and CDR2 are ENHRY and SYGVKD. The CDR3 totals 15 residues. CDR3 sequence reads: CAISAARRENSEAFF. DNA of the CDR3: TGTGCCATCAGTGCGGCGAGGCGGGAGAACTCTGAAGCTTTCTTT.

The rearrangement links TRBV3-1 to TRBJ2-7; TRBD1 matches at 7 bases. CDR3 length equals 16 residues. Germline loops: CDR1 LGHDT, CDR2 YNNKEL (reference sequence). With 1 base clipped from V and 0 bases from J, the junction kept 6 bases outside the gene matches. CDR3 protein: CASSQGGGLSSYEQYF. The CDR3 DNA is TGTGCCAGCAGCCAAGGAGGGGGCCTAAGCTCCTACGAGCAGTACTTC.

This clonotype came up a few times. The CDR3 region is CASSMSGLLETQYF. CDR3 DNA: TGCGCCAGCAGCATGTCGGGGCTTTTGGAGACCCAGTACTTC. V and J are TRBV5-1 and TRBJ2-5; D possibly matches TRBD1 or TRBD2 (5 bases each). The germline gives CDR1 SGHRS, CDR2 YFSETQ. The V end lost 4 bases, the J end lost 5 bases, and 15 bases lay between the germline ends. The CDR3 totals 14 residues.

The table lists this clonotype with a few counts. The chain has TRBV20-1 and TRBJ1-5, with D possibly matching TRBD1 (5 bases). The germline CDR1 and CDR2 sequences are DFQATT and SNEGSKA (reference sequence). The CDR3 has 16 residues. Trimming left V 0 bases short and J 3 bases short, with 15 bases between. The CDR3 spells CSARDPTALSNQPQHF. CDR3 DNA: TGCAGTGCTAGAGACCCGACAGCTCTTTCCAATCAGCCCCAGCATTTT.